The 15 T cell receptor beta chains listed next were all sequenced from one sample in a study of blood T cells in healthy people across ages. Next came a second PCR, run for roughly 6 to 11 cycles, which used a sample-barcoded 5' primer along with a J-beta primer mix. MiXCR was run by TCRdb on the 5' RACE reads, yielding one entry per CDR3 protein. This table has roughly 2 million distinct CDR3 sequences, roughly 52% appearing once. The sequencing sample was made of blood. These receptors all come from a woman aged 40 to 50 in good health.

This clonotype was picked up a small number of times. The chain carries TRBV9 and TRBJ1-1, with D maybe TRBD1 (6 bases). Between the trimmed V and J ends, which lost 2 bases and 2 bases, there was a span of 10 bases. The CDR3 has 14 residues. The V gene's germline CDR1 is SGDLS and CDR2 YYNGEE. In DNA, the CDR3 is TGTGCCAGCAGCGTGTGGGACACAAACACTGAAGCTTTCTTT. This encodes CASSVWDTNTEAFF.

The chain combines TRBV20-1 with TRBJ2-3, with 11 bases aligning to TRBD2. Germline CDR1 DFQATT, CDR2 SNEGSKA (reference sequence). The CDR3 is 15 amino acids. The V and J ends lost 0 bases and 5 bases, in that order; junction bases with no gene match: 4. The CDR3 loop is CSARDRLAGGDTQYF. CDR3 nucleotides: TGCAGTGCTAGAGATCGGCTAGCGGGGGGAGATACGCAGTATTTT.

The J gene is TRBJ2-4, the V gene TRBV4-3; D unresolved. The J call is in doubt because the DNA end fits TRBJ2-7 better. CDR3 size: 16 residues. Germline V gene data show CDR1 as LGHNA and CDR2 as YSLEER. CDR3 in amino acids: CASSQSPQSVVYEQYF. DNA of the CDR3: TGCGCCAGCAGCCAATCCCCCCAGTCAGTGGTCTACGAGCAGTACTTC.

The chain combines TRBV7-2 with TRBJ2-4; tentatively, D is TRBD2 (5 bases). Near its end, the DNA agrees better with TRBJ2-5, so the J call may be wrong. CDR1 is SGHTA, CDR2 FQGNSA, per germline. CDR3 size: 11 residues. CDR3 bases: TGTGCGACGAGGGCAGCGGAGACCCAGTACTTC. It yields the protein CATRAAETQYF.

The V gene is TRBV6-2 or TRBV6-3, the J gene TRBJ2-4; D could derive from TRBD1 or TRBD2 (5 bases each). Germline V gene data show CDR1 as MNHEY and CDR2 as SVGEGT. This CDR3 contains 16 residues. V was trimmed by 0 bases and J by 6 bases, leaving 15 bases between them. The CDR3 spells CASSYSTFVRGNIQYF. Written as DNA, the CDR3 is TGTGCCAGCAGTTACTCGACGTTTGTGAGGGGAAACATTCAGTACTTC.

CDR3 region: CASSSPGLEETQYF. In DNA form, the CDR3 reads TGCGCCAGCAGCTCCCCGGGACTAGAAGAGACCCAGTACTTC. The chain has TRBV5-1 and TRBJ2-5; 8 bases match TRBD2. The CDR3 is 14 amino acids. J gave up 3 bases and V 3 bases, and 4 bases lay outside the gene matches. CDR1 and CDR2 (germline): SGHRS, YFSETQ.

This clonotype showed up many times. The chain employs TRBV7-2 and TRBJ2-5; D ambiguous. Germline V lookup: CDR1 SGHTA, CDR2 FQGNSA. CDR3 size: 13 residues. Deletions cut 1 base from V and 4 bases from J, with 7 bases between. The CDR3 spells CASSLEGPETQYF. Here the CDR3 DNA reads TGTGCCAGCAGCTTAGAAGGGCCAGAGACCCAGTACTTC. The full variable domain, in which reference TRBV7-2 and TRBJ2-5 provide the parts outside the CDR3, is GAGVSQSPSNKVTEKGKDVELRCDPISGHTALYWYRQSLGQGLEFLIYFQGNSAPDKSGLPSDRFSAERTGGSVSTLTIQRTQQEDSAVYLCASSLEGPETQYFGPGTRLLVL.

The rearrangement links TRBV4-2 to TRBJ2-1; no clear D gene. The V gene lost 4 bases and the J gene lost 13 bases, with 20 bases spanning the gap. Germline CDR1 LGHNA, CDR2 YNFKEQ. CDR3 size: 14 residues. CDR3 sequence: CASSPTAQMPTQFF. The CDR3 DNA reads TGTGCCAGCAGCCCCACGGCCCAAATGCCGACCCAGTTCTTC.

V gene TRBV20-1 combines with J gene TRBJ2-3; D possibly corresponds to TRBD1 (8 bases). Trimming cost V 3 bases and J 4 bases, with 17 bases left between them. From germline, CDR1 is DFQATT and CDR2 SNEGSKA (reference sequence). The CDR3 is 15 amino acids. CDR3 DNA: TGCAGTGCTAGTGAACAGGGGGGGATAGCAGATACGCAGTATTTT. This codes for CSASEQGGIADTQYF.

CDR3 nucleotides: TGTGCCAGCAGTCGGGCAGGGGGCTTACCTTCCACAGATACGCAGTATTTT. This codes for CASSRAGGLPSTDTQYF. This chain connects TRBV27 to TRBJ2-3; 8 nucleotides line up with TRBD1. The CDR3 consists of 17 residues. Germline V lookup: CDR1 MNHEY, CDR2 SMNVEV (reference sequence). Germline trimming cut 5 bases from V and 2 bases from J; bases unmatched to any gene: 12.

This clonotype was recorded only once. CDR3 bases: TGTGCCAGCTCACCACTTGACATGAACGGAAACACTGAAGCTTTCTTT. Its translation is CASSPLDMNGNTEAFF. The rearrangement links TRBV18 to TRBJ1-1; D is undetermined. This CDR3 has 16 residues. CDR1 and CDR2 from the germline V gene are KGHSH and LQKENI. Trimming cost V 1 base and J 2 bases, with 14 bases left between them.

This chain uses TRBV15 with TRBJ2-3; 7 nucleotides match TRBD2. J gave up 4 bases and V 0 bases, and 19 bases lay outside the gene matches. Germline-derived CDR1 and CDR2 are LNHNV and YYDKDF (reference sequence). The CDR3 runs 20 residues. CDR3 in DNA: TGTGCCACCAGCAGAGATCACTCGGCGGGGGACCTTACGGTCCCAGATACGCAGTATTTT. Translation gives CATSRDHSAGDLTVPDTQYF.

The genes are TRBV19 and TRBJ2-5; the D gene is possibly TRBD1 (6 bases). Germline CDR1 is LNHDA and CDR2 is SQIVND (reference sequence). The length of the CDR3 is 13 residues. The V end lost 10 bases, the J end lost 3 bases, and 15 bases lay between the germline ends. The CDR3 DNA reads TGTGCCACGCTTGGACAGTGGGAAGAGACCCAGTACTTC. Translation: CATLGQWEETQYF.

The CDR3 here is CASSLARRTGGREQYF. The CDR3 DNA is TGTGCCAGCAGCTTAGCGAGGAGGACAGGGGGAAGGGAGCAGTACTTC. The chain joins TRBV7-2 to TRBJ2-7, with TRBD1 identical over 10 bases. CDR3 length: 16 amino acids. J was trimmed by 7 bases and V by 0 bases; bases with no gene match: 9. The germline V gene has CDR1 SGHTA and CDR2 FQGNSA.

This chain uses TRBV11-1 with TRBJ2-3; 8 positions agree with TRBD2. CDR1 is SGHAT, CDR2 FQDESV, per germline (reference sequence). Trimming cost V 1 base and J 7 bases; bases outside gene matches: 10. CDR3 length: 16 residues. The CDR3 DNA is TGTGCCAGCAGCTTAGAGACTAGCGCAGGATGGCATACGCAGTATTTT. This gives the protein CASSLETSAGWHTQYF.